This TCR beta chain is drawn from a study of Graves' ophthalmopathy and Graves' hyperthyroidism. Germline V gene sequence: CDR1 SEHNR, CDR2 FQNEAQ (reference sequence). This CDR3 is 11 amino acids long. The sequenced template was RNA, covering the TCR beta CDR3 region. RT-PCR in the first round used HTBI primers; a second-round multiplex PCR followed. TCRdb re-analysed the multiplex PCR reads in MiXCR, keeping a single row per CDR3 protein. The repertoire has about 590,000 distinct CDR3 sequences, just under 40% of them found once; the top ten carry 3.5% to 4.5%. The receptor's source is an adult man with Graves' hyperthyroidism. Material: peripheral blood or thyroid tissue (not recorded which). The chain uses TRBV7-9 and TRBJ2-5; D is ambiguous. Matching the DNA end better, TRBJ2-1 makes the J call doubtful. The CDR3 spells CASSTQWQQFF. CDR3 nucleotides: TGTGCCAGCAGCACCCAATGGCAGCAGTTCTTC.